These 8 T cell receptor beta chains came from one sample sequenced in a study of identical twins. TCRdb reprocessed the 5' RACE reads via MiXCR and lists one record per CDR3 protein. Altogether about 280,000 distinct CDR3 sequences are present, under 9% being singletons, with the ten largest covering approximately 2.1%. The data also belong to a second study, concerning yellow fever vaccine responses in identical twins.

Sequences were obtained from memory (CD45RO+) T cells sorted from blood. The receptors here all came from a woman between 18 and 29 years old in good health.

This clonotype has only a few counts. CDR3 region: CASSSTRTFAGELFF. The CDR3 nucleotides are TGTGCCAGCAGCTCCACAAGGACCTTTGCCGGGGAGCTGTTTTTT. The gene calls are TRBV7-9 and TRBJ2-2; D is uncertain. CDR1 and CDR2 from the germline V gene are SEHNR and FQNEAQ (reference sequence). With 4 bases removed from V and 6 bases from J, the gap between germline ends came to 15 bases. The CDR3 covers 15 residues.

The chain uses TRBV5-5 and TRBJ2-2; the D gene is possibly TRBD2 (6 bases). Germline V CDR1 and CDR2: SGHKS, YYEKEE (reference sequence). V gave up 4 bases and J gave up 7 bases, with 17 bases separating them. The CDR3 spans 15 residues. The CDR3 coding sequence is TGTGCCAGCAGCCATAGTCCCGGGACTCACGGGGAGCTGTTTTTT. Translated, it gives CASSHSPGTHGELFF.

This clonotype has at least ten counts. CDR3 loop: CASSSLIGFGTDTQYF. The CDR3 region has the DNA TGTGCCAGCAGTTCCCTTATAGGGTTTGGCACAGATACGCAGTATTTT. The chain recombines TRBV28 with TRBJ2-3; D is ambiguous. Per germline, CDR1 MDHEN and CDR2 SYDVKM. This CDR3 is 16 amino acids long. The V and J ends lost 4 bases and 1 base respectively, with 15 bases between them.

This clonotype showed up just a few times. The chain is built from TRBV18 and TRBJ2-5; D gene ambiguous. Germline V CDR1 and CDR2: KGHSH, LQKENI. This CDR3 is 13 amino acids long. V was trimmed by 4 bases and J by 1 base, leaving 7 bases between them. This chain's CDR3 is CASSQNSQETQYF. CDR3 bases: TGTGCCAGCTCACAGAACAGCCAAGAGACCCAGTACTTC.

This chain joins TRBV19 and TRBJ2-4; 10 bases align to TRBD1. Unmatched junction bases numbered 11, after V lost 1 base and J lost 8 bases. The CDR3 length is 17 residues. Germline V gene data show CDR1 as LNHDA and CDR2 as SQIVND (reference sequence). In DNA, the CDR3 is TGTGCCAGTAGTATAGTATACGGACAGGGGGATCTCGACATTCAGTACTTC. Translating it yields CASSIVYGQGDLDIQYF.

The gene calls are TRBV5-6 and TRBJ1-1; no reliable D call. Germline lookup yields CDR1 SGHDT and CDR2 YYEEEE. The CDR3 spans 15 residues. The V gene lost 6 bases and the J gene lost 0 bases, with 15 bases spanning the gap. CDR3 in amino acids: CASTQEPYMNTEAFF. The CDR3 DNA reads TGTGCCAGCACCCAAGAACCATACATGAACACTGAAGCTTTCTTT.

This chain links TRBV28 with TRBJ2-1; 8 bases line up with TRBD2. The ends lost 7 bases at V and 3 bases at J; junction bases unmatched: 5. CDR1 and CDR2 from the germline V gene are MDHEN and SYDVKM. This CDR3 contains 14 residues. The CDR3: CASTSGSLYNEQFF. DNA for the CDR3: TGTGCCAGCACTAGCGGGTCCCTCTACAATGAGCAGTTCTTC.

This clonotype was recorded many times. The chain is built from TRBV4-2 and TRBJ2-1; 7 bases match TRBD2. With 0 bases clipped from V and 2 bases from J, the junction kept 1 base outside the gene matches. This CDR3 comprises 15 residues. CDR1 is LGHNA and CDR2 is YNFKEQ in the germline V gene. As DNA, the CDR3 is TGTGCCAGCAGCCAAGAACTAGCGCCCTACAATGAGCAGTTCTTC. As protein: CASSQELAPYNEQFF.